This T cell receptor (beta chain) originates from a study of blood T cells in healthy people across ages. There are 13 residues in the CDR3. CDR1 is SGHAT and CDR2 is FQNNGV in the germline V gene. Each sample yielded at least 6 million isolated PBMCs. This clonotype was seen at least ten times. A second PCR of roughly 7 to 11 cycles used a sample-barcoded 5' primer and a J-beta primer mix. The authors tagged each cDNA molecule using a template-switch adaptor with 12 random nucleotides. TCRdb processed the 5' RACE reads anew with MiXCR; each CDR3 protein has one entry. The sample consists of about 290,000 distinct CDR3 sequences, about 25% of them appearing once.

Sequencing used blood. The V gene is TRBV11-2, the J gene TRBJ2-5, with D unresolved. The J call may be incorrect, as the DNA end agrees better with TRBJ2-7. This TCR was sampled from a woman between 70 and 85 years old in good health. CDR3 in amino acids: CASSLGRIYEQYF. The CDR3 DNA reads TGTGCCAGCAGCCTAGGGCGGATCTACGAGCAGTACTTC.